The present T cell receptor beta chain was sequenced within a study of shared clonotypes between healthy human individuals (dated by TCRdb to about 2020). About the investigation overall: Three men and a couple of women, aged 18 to 49 years, made up the cohort. Each donor's leukapheresis produced roughly between roughly 0.94 and 9.5 billion PBMCs. To increase sequencing depth and limit assay-specific biases, different laboratories used diverse techniques to prepare libraries and sequence TCR repertoires. Blood TCR repertoires of about 5 healthy adults were deeply sequenced to estimate repertoire size and the extent of clonotype sharing between individuals. For each donor, CD4 naive and CD4 memory were each run on three plates, CD8 naive on two plates, and CD8 memory on one plate.

Concerning this clone itself: The specificity of this receptor is unknown. Base quality data are lacking; no much larger clone is found one base away.

CD8 naive samples were CD45RO-negative cells positively selected for CCR7, giving a CD45RA+CCR7+ population that excluded TemRA cells. Donors were healthy HIV-negative adults with no recently reported acute infections or vaccinations. All donors were Caucasian adults living in Nashville, Tennessee, USA. After blood collection by leukapheresis, PBMCs were isolated using Ficoll-Histopaque density gradient centrifugation and then cryopreserved in the vapor phase of liquid nitrogen. Analytical flow cytometry was used to check the purity and quantity of each magnetically sorted T cell population. Each sorted fraction had its genomic DNA isolated and then quantified by UV absorbance on a Nanodrop 2000c. Using the deep immunoSEQ assay, multiplex PCR amplified TCR CDR3 regions from genomic DNA. Genomic DNA extracted from each cell subset was distributed evenly over all wells of several immunoSEQ 96-well plates, and each plate served as one replicate. Each replicate PCR for sorted subsets received around 200 ng genomic DNA, equal to about 29,000 T cell genomes. Purified libraries were quantified with a Qubit 3.0 fluorometer, sized on a Bioanalyzer 2100, and re-quantified with the KAPA Library Quantification kit. Each immunoSEQ 96-well plate was sequenced on its own single-read 150-cycle Illumina NextSeq 550 flow cell. As for how the authors treated the data: Because the immunoSEQ output held only junctional sequences and lacked quality scores, the filtering could not match the filtering applied to full-length reads. Sequences were annotated with PyIR, a Python wrapper for IgBLAST v1.9, and V/J genes and CDR3 were assigned using IMGT germline references. Any read was removed if the V/J assignment was weak (E-value above 1e-6), the CDR3 was missing, or the read contained stop codons, out-of-frame junctions, or ambiguous translated residues. V3J clonotypes were defined as sequences sharing an identical inferred V gene, J gene, and CDR3 amino acid sequence. To compute the percentage overlap between repertoires, the number of shared unique clonotypes was divided by the size of the smaller repertoire. Three approaches were used to assess repertoire richness: RTK rarefaction, the Chao1 estimator, and Recon v2.1 estimates of unobserved clonotypes. For all TCRbeta clonotypes obtained by the gDNA method from four donors, generation probabilities were computed with OLGA. TCRdb's version of the immuneACCESS table is confined to in-frame rearrangements and falls short of the full clone set. An unresolved V gene accounts for under half of the shortfall where checked; the remainder is of unknown origin. The D gene and trimming were derived from the DNA, and the V and J assignments and clone size from that table. Counted in this sample were around 640,000 clones; 95% to 97% of them appeared once. The biggest ten clones account for approximately 0.1% of the sample.

Unmatched junction bases come to 9, with V trimmed by 5 bases and J by 4 bases. The CDR3 spans 16 residues, from the cysteine through the phenylalanine. The read is trimmed to its CDR3 DNA, 48 bases read in frame from base 1. The germline V gene provides CDR1 SGHNT and CDR2 YENEEA. The paper's findings and limits, for the study overall: Based on pairwise subsampling, the degree of clonotype sharing among donors was expected to be affected by sequencing depth. When a handful of donors were compared, the shared fraction of clonotypes was about 5% for naive CD4, more than 3% for naive CD8, about 2.4% for memory CD4, and 0.35% to 0.4% for memory CD8. Because the study included a small number of donors, the genetic and exposure-history diversity represented was limited. Compared with non-shared clonotypes, the clonotypes found in all four sorted-subset donors had higher generation probabilities. Sampling was restricted to blood, and TCR repertoires in tissues likely differ from the TCR repertoires found in blood. Naive subsets generally had larger estimated clonotype richness than memory subsets did. Rarefaction of sorted-subset datasets indicated incomplete sequencing despite the large sequencing depth.

This clonotype originated in a woman aged 30 to 39 in good health. The source material was naive CD8+ T cells sorted from blood. The cell subset or site tag for this specimen amounts to: CD45RA+CCR7+. The V and J segments used are TRBV11-3 and TRBJ2-1; 9 junctional bases match TRBD1. CDR3 region: CASSSVWTGDYNEQFF. The sequenced DNA is TGTGCCAGCAGCAGCGTATGGACAGGGGATTACAATGAGCAGTTCTTC.